A selection of T cell receptor beta chains follows, all from one sample in a study of technical replicates of blood from several donors. Profiled with immunoSEQ multiplex PCR; TCRdb holds only in-frame clones, not every one. Among approximately 79,000 clones listed, roughly 96% were seen once. Sequenced: T cells isolated from PBMCs. The receptors originated from a human donor in good health. Each CDR3 is given with its conserved first and last residue. A D gene is named only where the DNA matches it firmly. Size is stated for part of the rows, as once, few or many counts, or as a class when the clone is expanded.

TRBJ2-7,-,TRBV29-1,TRBD2,TGCAGCGTTTCTAGCGGGAGGGTCGAGCAGTACTTC,CSVSSGRVEQYF
TRBJ2-2,once,TRBV6-5,TRBD2,TGTGCCAGCACGCCAGCGGGGCCCGGGGAGCTGTTTTTT,CASTPAGPGELFF
TRBJ2-1,-,TRBV18,-,TGTGCCAGCTCGAAGGGGGACTACTCTAATGAGCAGTTCTTC,CASSKGDYSNEQFF
TRBJ2-2,-,TRBV9,-,TGTGCCAGCAGCATCGCTTCGCTGGGCTACACCGGGGAGCTGTTTTTT,CASSIASLGYTGELFF
TRBJ2-1,-,TRBV7-9,TRBD2,TGTGCCAGCAGCTTTTTCCCGGGACTAGGAAGGGGGGAGCAGTTCTTC,CASSFFPGLGRGEQFF
TRBJ2-2,-,TRBV19,-,TGTGCCAGTAGTATGGGCGGGACCGGGGAGCTGTTTTTT,CASSMGGTGELFF
TRBJ2-1,once,TRBV29-1,TRBD1,TGCAGCGGCCGACAGGGGAAAAACAATGAGCAGTTCTTC,CSGRQGKNNEQFF
TRBJ1-5,-,TRBV28,-,TGTGCCAGCAGTTCAATACAGGGAACTAATAGCAATCAGCCCCAGCATTTT,CASSSIQGTNSNQPQHF
TRBJ2-4,-,TRBV5-4,-,TGTGCCAGCAGTAATAAACTAGCCAAAAACATTCAGTACTTC,CASSNKLAKNIQYF
TRBJ1-5,-,TRBV6-1,-,TGTGCCAGCAGCCAGGGCACGTCTAGCAATCAGCCCCAGCATTTT,CASSQGTSSNQPQHF
TRBJ2-7,-,TRBV6-1,TRBD2,TGTGCCAGCAAGCAGCGGGAGACGGGGGAGCAGTACTTC,CASKQRETGEQYF
TRBJ2-6,-,TRBV7-8,-,TGTGCCAGCAGCTTAGCATGGGACTTTAGCAGGGCCAACGTCCTGACTTTC,CASSLAWDFSRANVLTF
TRBJ2-3,-,TRBV9,TRBD2,TGTGCCAGCAGCATCACTATAGCGGGAGTGGTAGATACGCAGTATTTT,CASSITIAGVVDTQYF
TRBJ2-7,-,TRBV27,-,TGTGCCAGCAGTTTTAGCGGACCTTCCTACGAGCAGTACTTC,CASSFSGPSYEQYF
TRBJ1-3,-,TRBV29-1,-,TGCAGCGTAAGCGTCACCTCTGGAAACACCATATATTTT,CSVSVTSGNTIYF
TRBJ2-5,-,TRBV9,TRBD1,TGTGCCAGCAGCACTCGTCCGGACAGGGGAGAGACCCAGTACTTC,CASSTRPDRGETQYF
TRBJ2-7,-,TRBV6-6,-,TGTGCCAGCAGTCCAAATAGCGTTCTGGGCGTAGAGCAGTACTTC,CASSPNSVLGVEQYF
TRBJ2-3,-,TRBV7-3,-,TGTGCCAGCAGCTTGCAAACCGGGAGAGCTCAGACAGATACGCAGTATTTT,CASSLQTGRAQTDTQYF
TRBJ1-3,-,TRBV6-5,TRBD1,TGTGCCAGCAGCGGGACAGGGGTGAAGGACACCATATATTTT,CASSGTGVKDTIYF
TRBJ2-7,-,TRBV27,TRBD2,TGTGCCAGCAGAGAAGGGCTAGCGGGAGTACACGAGCAGTACTTC,CASREGLAGVHEQYF
TRBJ2-6,once,TRBV11-3,TRBD1,TGTGCCAGCAGCGGGACAGGGCCCTCTGGGGCCAACGTCCTGACTTTC,CASSGTGPSGANVLTF
TRBJ2-3,few,TRBV18,TRBD1,TGTGCCAGCTCACAGACAGGGGACACAGATACGCAGTATTTT,CASSQTGDTDTQYF
TRBJ2-7,once,TRBV27,-,TGTGCCAGCGGCGCCCAAAGGGGTTACGAGCAGTACTTC,CASGAQRGYEQYF
TRBJ1-2,-,TRBV27,-,TGTGCCAGCAGTTTATCAGGGGCCTACGGCTACACCTTC,CASSLSGAYGYTF
TRBJ2-7,-,TRBV11-3,TRBD2,TGTGCCAGCAGCTTAGAGAGGTGGCTAGCGGGAGGACTTAGCTCCTACGAGCAGTACTTC,CASSLERWLAGGLSSYEQYF
TRBJ1-2,-,TRBV7-9,-,TGTGCCAGCAGCTTAGGAGCGATTGGAGGCTACACCTTC,CASSLGAIGGYTF
TRBJ1-1,-,TRBV6-6,TRBD1,TGTGCCAGCACCACAGGGCAGAAGGGGGCCGGCACTGAAGCTTTCTTT,CASTTGQKGAGTEAFF
TRBJ2-5,-,TRBV19,TRBD1,TGTGCCAGTGCTTCGGGGACAGGGGGTCTCAAAATGGAGACCCAGTACTTC,CASASGTGGLKMETQYF
TRBJ2-3,-,TRBV28,-,TGTGCCAGCTGGACTAGCACAGATACGCAGTATTTT,CASWTSTDTQYF
TRBJ2-1,-,TRBV2,TRBD2,TGTGCCAGCAGCCCCCGGGGGCGGGAGGGGGACAATGAGCAGTTCTTC,CASSPRGREGDNEQFF
TRBJ1-1,-,TRBV9,-,TGTGCCAGCAGCGCCAGGGGTAATACTGAAGCTTTCTTT,CASSARGNTEAFF
TRBJ2-1,-,TRBV28,-,TGTGCCACCCTAAGCGGCCTCTCCTACAATGAGCAGTTCTTC,CATLSGLSYNEQFF
TRBJ2-3,-,TRBV9,TRBD2,TGTGCCAGCAGCCCAGTGGTGGGCGGGAGCGCAGATACGCAGTATTTT,CASSPVVGGSADTQYF
TRBJ1-5,-,TRBV27,TRBD1,TGTGCCAGCAGTTTTTTTGGGACAGGGCGTTTAGAGCAGCCCCAGCATTTT,CASSFFGTGRLEQPQHF
TRBJ2-6,-,TRBV28,TRBD1,TGTGCCAGCAGTTTGCCGGGACAGATCTCTGGGGCCAACGTCCTGACTTTC,CASSLPGQISGANVLTF
TRBJ2-7,-,TRBV11-3,-,TGTGCCAGCAGCTTAGACCTACCAGGGGACGAGCAGTACTTC,CASSLDLPGDEQYF
TRBJ1-5,-,TRBV7-9,TRBD1,TGTGCCAGCAGCTCCCCCGACAGGGGACATCAGCCCCAGCATTTT,CASSSPDRGHQPQHF
TRBJ2-7,once,TRBV2,-,TGTGCCAGCAGTTTCGGGGTTACTTACTACGAGCAGTACTTC,CASSFGVTYYEQYF
TRBJ1-4,once,TRBV5-5,-,TGTGCCAGCAGTTCAGGGTGGTCTAATGAAAAACTGTTTTTT,CASSSGWSNEKLFF
TRBJ2-4,-,TRBV28,TRBD1,TGTGCCAGCAGTTTTGGCGGACAGGGGTTCTTCAACATTCAGTACTTC,CASSFGGQGFFNIQYF
TRBJ2-2,-,TRBV7-2,TRBD2,TGTGCCAGCAGCTATGGACTAGCGGGAGCCCCCGGGGAGCTGTTTTTT,CASSYGLAGAPGELFF
TRBJ1-5,-,TRBV5-1,-,TGCGCCAGCAGCTTGGGAGGGTCGTATAGCAATCAGCCCCAGCATTTT,CASSLGGSYSNQPQHF
TRBJ2-1,-,TRBV9,TRBD2,TGTGCCAGCAGCGTCAGCGGGACTAGGAATGAGCAGTTCTTC,CASSVSGTRNEQFF
TRBJ1-1,-,TRBV30,TRBD1,TGTGCCTGGAGTAAGGGGGCGACGACTGAAGCTTTCTTT,CAWSKGATTEAFF
TRBJ1-1,-,TRBV5-1,-,TGCGCCAGCAGCTTGGCCGGGACAATCGTTCTGAACACTGAAGCTTTCTTT,CASSLAGTIVLNTEAFF
TRBJ2-7,-,TRBV9,TRBD1,TGTGCCAGCAGCGTAGGGTGGACAGGTGCCTACGAGCAGTACTTC,CASSVGWTGAYEQYF
TRBJ2-7,-,TRBV5-4,-,TGTGCCAGCAGCTTTAGCGGACTTGGGCCCTACGAGCAGTACTTC,CASSFSGLGPYEQYF
TRBJ2-5,-,TRBV5-4,TRBD2,TGTGCCAGCAGCACGGGACTAGGATTAGAGACCCAGTACTTC,CASSTGLGLETQYF
TRBJ1-1,-,TRBV19,-,TGTGCCAGTAGTATTGGAAGGGGAAGAGATGAAGCTTTCTTT,CASSIGRGRDEAFF
TRBJ2-5,-,TRBV28,-,TGTGCCAGCAGTTTTATCGGGGGGCGAGAGACCCAGTACTTC,CASSFIGGRETQYF
TRBJ2-5,-,TRBV7-8,TRBD2,TGTGCCAGCAGCCCTCGCCTAGCGGGAGACCAAGAGACCCAGTACTTC,CASSPRLAGDQETQYF
TRBJ1-2,-,TRBV5-6,-,TGTGCCAGCAGCTTCAGGGAGGGGAAGTATGGCTACACCTTC,CASSFREGKYGYTF
TRBJ2-3,-,TRBV5-6,-,TGTGCCAGCAGCCAACTTACAGATACGCAGTATTTT,CASSQLTDTQYF
TRBJ2-1,-,TRBV19,TRBD2,TGTGCCAGTAGCCCACTAGCGCCCGTTTACAATGAGCAGTTCTTC,CASSPLAPVYNEQFF
TRBJ2-2,-,TRBV9,-,TGTGCCAGCAGCCCAACGGGGACCGGGGAGCTGTTTTTT,CASSPTGTGELFF
TRBJ1-1,-,TRBV5-4,TRBD1,TGTGCCAGCAGCCCTGGGGCAGGGGGCGCATCTCGGGCTTTCTTT,CASSPGAGGASRAFF
TRBJ2-7,-,TRBV28,-,TGTGCCAGCAATCCCCCCGCGATGCCCTACGAGCAGTACTTC,CASNPPAMPYEQYF